The 3 T cell receptor beta chains reported below all come from one sample, sequenced in a study of blood T cell repertoires in COVID-19. The data were produced by immunoSEQ multiplex PCR, yet TCRdb's version contains in-frame clones alone and is incomplete. The sample lists some 250,000 clones; approximately 83% were seen once. Input material: peripheral blood. Receptors originate from a woman aged 25-40 years who had recovered from COVID-19.

The rearrangement links TRBV9 to TRBJ2-7; TRBD1 aligns across 7 bases. V lost 4 bases, J lost 0 bases, and 4 bases stayed unmatched. CDR1 is SGDLS, CDR2 YYNGEE, per germline. The CDR3 length is 14 residues. This CDR3 reads CASSTGTDSYEQYF. The CDR3 DNA follows: TGTGCCAGCAGCACCGGGACAGACTCCTACGAGCAGTACTTC.

The gene calls are TRBV30 and TRBJ2-3; 9 nucleotides agree with TRBD2. CDR1 and CDR2 (germline): GTSNPN, SVGIG (reference sequence). Germline trimming cut 1 base from V and 4 bases from J; bases unmatched to any gene: 12. The CDR3 contains 17 residues. For the CDR3, the DNA is TGTGCCTGGAGTGCCCTTGGGGCGGGGGGGCCTCCAGATACGCAGTATTTT. It codes for CAWSALGAGGPPDTQYF.

The V and J genes are TRBV5-1 and TRBJ2-1; no clear D gene. This CDR3 contains 13 residues. Trimming shortened V by 3 bases and J by 5 bases, and 9 bases separated the two germline ends. The germline gives CDR1 SGHRS, CDR2 YFSETQ. CDR3 loop: CASSSGPNNEQFF. Written as DNA, the CDR3 is TGCGCCAGCAGCTCTGGGCCGAACAATGAGCAGTTCTTC.